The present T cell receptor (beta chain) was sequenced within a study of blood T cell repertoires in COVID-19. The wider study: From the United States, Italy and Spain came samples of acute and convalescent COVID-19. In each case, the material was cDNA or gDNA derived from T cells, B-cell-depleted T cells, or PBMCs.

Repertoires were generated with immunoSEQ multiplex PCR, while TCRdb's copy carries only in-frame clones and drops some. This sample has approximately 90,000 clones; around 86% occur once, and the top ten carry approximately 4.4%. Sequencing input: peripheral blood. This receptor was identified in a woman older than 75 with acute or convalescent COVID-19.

CDR3 nucleotide sequence: TGTGCCAGCAGTGAAACAGGGCTTCGCACAGATACGCAGTATTTT. Encoded protein: CASSETGLRTDTQYF. The chain joins TRBV2 to TRBJ2-3; D is possibly TRBD1 (6 bases). The germline V and J ends were trimmed by 2 bases and 1 base, with 10 bases remaining between them. This CDR3 has 15 residues. The V gene's germline CDR1 is SNHLY and CDR2 FYNNEI.